This T cell receptor (beta chain) stems from a study of T-cell memory formation after mild COVID-19. Per the germline V gene, CDR1 is MNHNS and CDR2 is SASEGT. The CDR3 runs 15 residues. V dropped 10 bases and J dropped 1 base, with 19 bases sitting between them. This clonotype was found a few times. Constant-segment primers served in 5'RACE that generated TCR alpha and TCR beta cDNA libraries bearing sample barcodes and UMIs. Each CDR3 protein is one row after TCRdb ran MiXCR on the 5' RACE reads. The sample includes more than 75,000 distinct CDR3 sequences, roughly 14% of them seen just once. This clonotype originated in an adult woman who had mild COVID-19 (a few samples of this study predate the infection). Cell type and time point are not known. The chain couples TRBV6-1 to TRBJ2-5; D possibly corresponds to TRBD1 (5 bases). What was sequenced was PBMCs or a T cell subset sorted from them (not recorded which). CDR3 nucleotides: TGTGCCATCCGACCGGTGGACACCGGCCAAGAGACCCAGTACTTC. Its translation is CAIRPVDTGQETQYF.